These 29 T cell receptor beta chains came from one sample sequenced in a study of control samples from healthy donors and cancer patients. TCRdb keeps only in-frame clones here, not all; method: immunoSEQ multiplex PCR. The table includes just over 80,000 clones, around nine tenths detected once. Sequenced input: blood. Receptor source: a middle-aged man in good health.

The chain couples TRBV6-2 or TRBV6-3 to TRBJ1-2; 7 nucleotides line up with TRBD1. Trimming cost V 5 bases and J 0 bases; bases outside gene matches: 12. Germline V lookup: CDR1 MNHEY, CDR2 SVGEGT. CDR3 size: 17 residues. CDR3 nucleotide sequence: TGTGCCAGCAGTGGCCGGGACAGACTTAGTACTAACTATGGCTACACCTTC. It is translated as CASSGRDRLSTNYGYTF.

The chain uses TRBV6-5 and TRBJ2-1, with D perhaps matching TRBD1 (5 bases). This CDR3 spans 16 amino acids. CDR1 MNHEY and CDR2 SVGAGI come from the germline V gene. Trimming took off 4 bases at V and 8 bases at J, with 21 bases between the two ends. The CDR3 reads CASSSGPGQGNYEQFF. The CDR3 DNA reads TGTGCCAGCAGTTCCGGCCCAGGCCAGGGAAACTATGAGCAGTTCTTC.

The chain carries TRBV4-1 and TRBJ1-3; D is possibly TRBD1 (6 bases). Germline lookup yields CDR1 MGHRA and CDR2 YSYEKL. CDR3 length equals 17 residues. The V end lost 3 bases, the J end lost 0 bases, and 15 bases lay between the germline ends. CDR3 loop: CASSQGARGSSGNTIYF. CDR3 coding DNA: TGCGCCAGCAGCCAGGGCGCGAGGGGGAGCTCTGGAAACACCATATATTTT.

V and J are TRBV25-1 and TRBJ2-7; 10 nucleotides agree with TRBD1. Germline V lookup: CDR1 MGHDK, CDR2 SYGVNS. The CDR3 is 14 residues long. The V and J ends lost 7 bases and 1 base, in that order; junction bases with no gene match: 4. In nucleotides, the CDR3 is TGTGCCAGCAAAGGACAGGGGGAGTCCTACGAGCAGTACTTC. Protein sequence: CASKGQGESYEQYF.

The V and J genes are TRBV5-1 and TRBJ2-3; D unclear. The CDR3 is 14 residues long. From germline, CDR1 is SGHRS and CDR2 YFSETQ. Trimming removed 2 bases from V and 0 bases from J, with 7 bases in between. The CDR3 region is CASSLLTSTDTQYF. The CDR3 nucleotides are TGCGCCAGCAGCTTACTGACTAGCACAGATACGCAGTATTTT.

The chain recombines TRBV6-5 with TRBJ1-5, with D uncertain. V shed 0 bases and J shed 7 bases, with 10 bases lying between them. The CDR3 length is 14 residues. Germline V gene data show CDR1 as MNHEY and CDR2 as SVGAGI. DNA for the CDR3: TGTGCCAGCAGTTACTCTGCAGGAAGACAGCCCCAGCATTTT. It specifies CASSYSAGRQPQHF.

The CDR3 loop is CASSHLGTPADEKLFF. CDR3 DNA: TGTGCCAGCAGTCATCTAGGGACTCCAGCAGATGAAAAACTGTTTTTT. The V gene is TRBV11-2, the J gene TRBJ1-4; D possibly corresponds to TRBD1 (5 bases). There are 16 residues in the CDR3. Trimming removed 6 bases from V and 6 bases from J, with 20 bases in between. Per the germline V gene, CDR1 is SGHAT and CDR2 is FQNNGV.

CDR3 DNA: TGTGCCAGCACCCCTGACGCCTTGAACACTGAAGCTTTCTTT. It yields the protein CASTPDALNTEAFF. The chain is built from TRBV6-6 and TRBJ1-1; no clear D. Trimming took 7 bases from V and 0 from J, leaving 12 bases between them. Germline V CDR1 and CDR2: MNHNY, SVGAGI (reference sequence). The CDR3 sequence is 14 residues long.

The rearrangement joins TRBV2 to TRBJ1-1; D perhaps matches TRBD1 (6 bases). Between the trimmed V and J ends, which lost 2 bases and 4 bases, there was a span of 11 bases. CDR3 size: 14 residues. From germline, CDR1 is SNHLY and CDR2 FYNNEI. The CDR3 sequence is CASSERQGSTEAFF. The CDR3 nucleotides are TGTGCCAGCAGTGAACGCCAGGGGAGCACTGAAGCTTTCTTT.

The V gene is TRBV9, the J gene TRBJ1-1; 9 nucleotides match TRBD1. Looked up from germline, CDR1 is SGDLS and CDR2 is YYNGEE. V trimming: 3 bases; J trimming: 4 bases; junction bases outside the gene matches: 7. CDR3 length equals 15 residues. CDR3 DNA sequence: TGTGCCAGCAGCGCCCCGACAGGGGGAAGCACTGAAGCTTTCTTT. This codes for CASSAPTGGSTEAFF.

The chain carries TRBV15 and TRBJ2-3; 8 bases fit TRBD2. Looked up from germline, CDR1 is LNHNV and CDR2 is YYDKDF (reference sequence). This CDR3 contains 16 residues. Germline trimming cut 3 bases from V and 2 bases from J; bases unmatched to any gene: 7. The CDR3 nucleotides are TGTGCCACCAGCAGGGCCCGGGGGGGCCCCACAGATACGCAGTATTTT. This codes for CATSRARGGPTDTQYF.

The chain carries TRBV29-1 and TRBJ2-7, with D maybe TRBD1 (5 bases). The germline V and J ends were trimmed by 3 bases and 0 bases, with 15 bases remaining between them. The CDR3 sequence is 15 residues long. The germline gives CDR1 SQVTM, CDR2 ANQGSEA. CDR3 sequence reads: CSVEAGMASSYEQYF. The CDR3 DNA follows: TGCAGCGTTGAGGCAGGGATGGCAAGCTCCTACGAGCAGTACTTC.

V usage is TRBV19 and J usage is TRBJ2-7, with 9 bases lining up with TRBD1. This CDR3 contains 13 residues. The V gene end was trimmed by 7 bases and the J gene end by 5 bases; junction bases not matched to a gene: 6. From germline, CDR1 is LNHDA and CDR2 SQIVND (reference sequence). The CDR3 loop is CASTGQGRNEQYF. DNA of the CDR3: TGTGCCAGTACTGGACAGGGGCGAAACGAGCAGTACTTC.

In DNA, the CDR3 is TGCGCCAGCAGCCAGGAAATAGCGGTTCTCCCCTACAATGAGCAGTTCTTC. It is translated as CASSQEIAVLPYNEQFF. The chain carries TRBV4-1 and TRBJ2-1; maybe TRBD2 (6 bases). CDR3 length: 17 residues. From germline, CDR1 is MGHRA and CDR2 YSYEKL. V dropped 3 bases and J dropped 2 bases, with 17 bases sitting between them.

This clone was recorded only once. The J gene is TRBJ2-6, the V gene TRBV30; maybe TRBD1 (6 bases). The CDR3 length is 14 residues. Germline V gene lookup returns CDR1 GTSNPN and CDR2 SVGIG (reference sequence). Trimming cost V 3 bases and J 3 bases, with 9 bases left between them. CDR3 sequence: CAWRTGLGANVLTF. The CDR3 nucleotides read TGTGCCTGGAGAACAGGGCTTGGGGCCAACGTCCTGACTTTC.

Here the CDR3 DNA reads TGTGCCAGCAGCGGAGGTACAGGGAAGGAGTTGACCGGGGAGCTGTTTTTT. Protein sequence: CASSGGTGKELTGELFF. This sequence joins TRBV5-4 and TRBJ2-2; TRBD1 is a possible D gene (6 bases). V lost 4 bases to trimming and J lost 5 bases, with 21 bases between them. CDR3 length equals 17 residues. Germline loops: CDR1 SGHNT, CDR2 YYREEE (reference sequence). Full variable domain (missing parts from reference TRBV5-4 and TRBJ2-2): ETGVTQSPTHLIKTRGQQVTLRCSSQSGHNTVSWYQQALGQGPQFIFQYYREEENGRGNFPPRFSGLQFPNYSSELNVNALELDDSALYLCASSGGTGKELTGELFFGEGSRLTVL.

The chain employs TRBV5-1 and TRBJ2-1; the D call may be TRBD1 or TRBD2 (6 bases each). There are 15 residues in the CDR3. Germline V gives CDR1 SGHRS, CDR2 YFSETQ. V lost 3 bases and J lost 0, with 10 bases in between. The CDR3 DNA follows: TGCGCCAGCAGCTCCAGGGGAGGCTCCTACAATGAGCAGTTCTTC. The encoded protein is CASSSRGGSYNEQFF. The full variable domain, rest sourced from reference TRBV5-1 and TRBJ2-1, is KAGVTQTPRYLIKTRGQQVTLSCSPISGHRSVSWYQQTPGQGLQFLFEYFSETQRNKGNFPGRFSGRQFSNSRSEMNVSTLELGDSALYLCASSSRGGSYNEQFFGPGTRLTVL.

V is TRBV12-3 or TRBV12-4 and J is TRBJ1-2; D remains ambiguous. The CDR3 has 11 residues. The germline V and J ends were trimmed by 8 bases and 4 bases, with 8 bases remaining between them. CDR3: CASGPLYGYTF. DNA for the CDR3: TGTGCCAGCGGGCCCCTCTATGGCTACACCTTC.

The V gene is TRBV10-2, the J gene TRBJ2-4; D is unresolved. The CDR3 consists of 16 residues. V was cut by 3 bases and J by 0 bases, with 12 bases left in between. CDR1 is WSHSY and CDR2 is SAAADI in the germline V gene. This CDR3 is CASSEDGSLAKNIQYF. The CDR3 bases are TGCGCCAGCAGTGAAGACGGATCTCTAGCCAAAAACATTCAGTACTTC.

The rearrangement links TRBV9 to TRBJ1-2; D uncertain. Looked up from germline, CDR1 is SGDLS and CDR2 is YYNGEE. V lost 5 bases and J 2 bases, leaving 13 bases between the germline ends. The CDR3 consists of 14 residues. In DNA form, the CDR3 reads TGTGCCAGCAGTAAGCCCTCGGAAAACTATGGCTACACCTTC. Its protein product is CASSKPSENYGYTF.

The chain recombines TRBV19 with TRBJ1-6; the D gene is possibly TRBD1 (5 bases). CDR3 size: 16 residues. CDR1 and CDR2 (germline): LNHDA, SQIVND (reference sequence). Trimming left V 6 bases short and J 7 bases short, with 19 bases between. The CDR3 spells CASRSTSGTPNSPLHF. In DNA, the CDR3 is TGTGCCAGTAGAAGTACCTCCGGGACTCCCAATTCACCCCTCCACTTT.

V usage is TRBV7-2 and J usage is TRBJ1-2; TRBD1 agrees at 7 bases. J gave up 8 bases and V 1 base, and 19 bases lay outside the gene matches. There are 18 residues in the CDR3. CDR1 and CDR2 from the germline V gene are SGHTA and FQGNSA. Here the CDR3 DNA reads TGTGCCAGCAGCTTAGACTTATCGGCACGACAGGGAGAAGGCGGCTACACCTTC. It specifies CASSLDLSARQGEGGYTF.

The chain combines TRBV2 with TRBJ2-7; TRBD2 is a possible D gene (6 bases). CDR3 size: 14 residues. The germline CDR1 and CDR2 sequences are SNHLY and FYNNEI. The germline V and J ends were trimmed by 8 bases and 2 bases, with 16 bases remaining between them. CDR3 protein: CASVAGGAPYEQYF. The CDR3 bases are TGTGCCAGCGTGGCCGGGGGTGCCCCCTACGAGCAGTACTTC.

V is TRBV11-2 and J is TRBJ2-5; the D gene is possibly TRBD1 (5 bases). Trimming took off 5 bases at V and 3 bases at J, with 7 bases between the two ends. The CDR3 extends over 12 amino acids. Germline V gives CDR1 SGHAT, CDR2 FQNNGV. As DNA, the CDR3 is TGTGCCAGCAGCCCGACAGAAGAGACCCAGTACTTC. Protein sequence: CASSPTEETQYF.

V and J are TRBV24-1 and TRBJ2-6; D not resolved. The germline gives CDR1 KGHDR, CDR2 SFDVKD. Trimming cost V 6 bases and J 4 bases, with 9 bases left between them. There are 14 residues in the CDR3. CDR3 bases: TGTGCCACCAGTTCAAGCTCCGGGGCCAACGTCCTGACTTTC. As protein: CATSSSSGANVLTF.

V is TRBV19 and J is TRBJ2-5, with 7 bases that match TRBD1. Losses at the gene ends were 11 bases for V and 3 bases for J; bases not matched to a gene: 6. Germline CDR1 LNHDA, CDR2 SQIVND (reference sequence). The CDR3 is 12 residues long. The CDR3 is CAVQGKKETQYF. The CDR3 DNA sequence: TGTGCCGTACAGGGGAAGAAAGAGACCCAGTACTTC. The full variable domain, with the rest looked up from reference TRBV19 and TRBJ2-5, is DGGITQSPKYLFRKEGQNVTLSCEQNLNHDAMYWYRQDPGQGLRLIYYSQIVNDFQKGDIAEGYSVSREKKESFPLTVTSAQKNPTAFYLCAVQGKKETQYFGPGTRLLVL.

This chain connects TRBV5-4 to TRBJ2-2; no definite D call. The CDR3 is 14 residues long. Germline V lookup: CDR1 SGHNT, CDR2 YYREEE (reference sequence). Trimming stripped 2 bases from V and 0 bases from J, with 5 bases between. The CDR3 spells CASSLPPNTGELFF. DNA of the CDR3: TGTGCCAGCAGCTTACCGCCGAACACCGGGGAGCTGTTTTTT.

DNA of the CDR3: TGTGCCAGCAGCTTAGTAAGGGATACTGAAGCTTTCTTT. Protein product: CASSLVRDTEAFF. J is TRBJ1-1 and V is TRBV11-2; D uncertain. Germline CDR1 is SGHAT and CDR2 is FQNNGV. Trimming took 1 base from V and 5 from J, leaving 8 bases between them. The length of the CDR3 is 13 residues.

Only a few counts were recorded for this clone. The CDR3 region is CASSQGGGYTF. The CDR3 DNA follows: TGTGCCAGCAGCCAAGGGGGTGGCTACACCTTC. The chain couples TRBV3-1 (or the pseudogene TRBV3-2) to TRBJ1-2, with unresolved D. The V end lost 1 base, the J end lost 7 bases, and 4 bases lay between the germline ends. CDR3 size: 11 residues. Germline V gives CDR1 LGHDT, CDR2 YNNKEL (reference sequence).